Each of the 20 T cell receptor beta chains below was sequenced from the same sample in a study of T cell clonality in common variable immunodeficiency. General observations from the study: Reportedly, TCR beta sequences from common variable immunodeficiency showed fewer deletions and N-nucleotide insertions.

Sequencing was performed with immunoSEQ multiplex PCR; in TCRdb, only in-frame clones are kept and a portion is missing. The repertoire shows approximately 30,000 clones, none seen only once; the top ten take roughly 27%. These receptors have no identified antigens. The sample taken for sequencing was peripheral blood mononuclear cells. The origin of the receptors is a human donor with common variable immunodeficiency.

With respect to this clone: The read is 3 residues too short to cover the CDR3 end, so that end is filled in from the germline J gene. The chain uses TRBV18 and TRBJ2-5; 8 nucleotides agree with TRBD1. Germline V gene sequence: CDR1 KGHSH, CDR2 LQKENI. This CDR3 is built from 15 residues. The V gene end was trimmed by 3 bases and the J gene end by 1 base; junction bases not matched to a gene: 4. The CDR3 DNA, read in part, is TGTGCCAGCTCACCGGCAGGACAGGGCCAAGAGACC. This sequence encodes CASSPAGQGQET. The full-length CDR3 reads as CASSPAGQGQETQYF.

In regard to this clone: Sequencing ends 3 residues short of the CDR3 end; the germline J gene provides the rest. The rearrangement joins TRBV6-2 or TRBV6-3 to TRBJ2-6; maybe TRBD1 (5 bases). The CDR3 runs 15 residues. V was cut by 7 bases and J by 3 bases, with 13 bases left in between. Per germline, CDR1 MNHEY and CDR2 SVGEGT. The CDR3 bases that were read are TGTGCCAGCACCCAAGATGACAGTGGGGCCAACGTC. Its protein is CASTQDDSGANV. The whole CDR3 protein reads CASTQDDSGANVLTF.

To note about this clone: Read sequence stops 3 residues before the CDR3 end, and the germline J gene provides the missing end. The chain joins TRBV5-1 to TRBJ1-1; 9 bases agree with TRBD1. Germline assignment: CDR1 SGHRS and CDR2 YFSETQ. Losses at the gene ends were 2 bases for V and 4 bases for J; bases not matched to a gene: 9. CDR3 length: 16 residues. CDR3 bases read: TGCGCCAGCAGCTTACAAACAGGGGGCGCGGGCACTGAA. This translates into CASSLQTGGAGTE. The complete CDR3 reads CASSLQTGGAGTEAFF.

This clone came up a few times. The sequence runs out 3 residues before the end of the CDR3; the remainder is reconstructed from the germline J gene. V and J are TRBV2 and TRBJ2-4, with TRBD1 as a possible D gene (5 bases). CDR1 SNHLY and CDR2 FYNNEI come from the germline V gene. The V and J ends lost 3 bases and 0 bases respectively, with 6 bases between them. The length of the CDR3 is 14 residues. This CDR3 reads CASSDDRAKNIQYF. The DNA read from the CDR3 is TGTGCCAGCAGTGATGACAGAGCCAAAAACATT.

This clone has a count of ten or more. The read stops 3 residues short of the end of the CDR3; the missing end is completed from the germline J gene. The chain recombines TRBV20-1 with TRBJ2-5; weak D call: TRBD2 (7 bases). Germline values: CDR1 DFQATT, CDR2 SNEGSKA (reference sequence). The CDR3 is made up of 15 amino acids. Trimming pared 5 bases from V and 4 bases from J, leaving 20 bases between. CDR3 DNA, as far as it was read: TGCAGTGCTCTCTCGGGGAGGGGGAACAGAGAGACC. Encoded protein: CSALSGRGNRET. The complete CDR3 reads CSALSGRGNRETQYF.

This clone was found many times. The CDR3 end is not reached by the read, which stops 3 residues before it; the germline J gene fills it in. The chain carries TRBV7-9 and TRBJ2-7, with TRBD1 matching over 7 bases. The germline CDR1 and CDR2 sequences are SEHNR and FQNEAQ (reference sequence). The CDR3 loop spans 15 amino acids. The V segment lost 4 bases and the J segment 2 bases; nucleotides outside the gene matches: 8. The sequenced CDR3 bases are TGTGCCAGCAGCTCACAGGGGCCGGATCCCTACGAG. This translates into CASSSQGPDPYE. The full CDR3 is CASSSQGPDPYEQYF.

This clone has ten or more counts. Read coverage stops 3 residues before the CDR3 terminus; the germline J gene supplies the remainder. The chain has TRBV19 and TRBJ1-6; 8 nucleotides line up with TRBD1. The J segment lost 10 bases and the V segment lost 4 bases, leaving 9 bases of the junction unmatched. CDR1 is LNHDA, CDR2 SQIVND, per germline (reference sequence). The CDR3 length is 15 residues. This chain's CDR3 is CASSSQTGDGSPLHF. The sequenced CDR3 bases are TGTGCCAGTAGTAGCCAGACAGGGGACGGGTCACCC.

This clone came up a few times. The read is 3 residues too short to cover the CDR3 end, so that end is filled in from the germline J gene. This chain connects TRBV7-2 to TRBJ2-3; 9 bases map to TRBD2. Germline CDR1 and CDR2: SGHTA and FQGNSA. This CDR3 is built from 15 residues. V shed 2 bases and J 4 bases; nucleotides not matched to a gene: 4. The CDR3 DNA, read in part, is TGTGCCAGCAGCTTAAGAAGCGGGGGGTCAGATACG. It translates to CASSLRSGGSDT. The whole CDR3 protein is CASSLRSGGSDTQYF.

Notes on this clone: The read terminates 3 residues ahead of where the CDR3 ends, so the germline J gene completes it. The chain combines TRBV6-2 or TRBV6-3 with TRBJ2-7; D perhaps matches TRBD2 (6 bases). The V gene's germline CDR1 is MNHEY and CDR2 SVGEGT. The V gene lost 7 bases and the J gene lost 2 bases, with 15 bases spanning the gap. The CDR3 contains 14 residues. The CDR3 loop is CASKSSALTYEQYF. The sequenced part of the CDR3 DNA is TGTGCCAGCAAATCTAGCGCTTTAACCTACGAG.

This clone was counted at least ten times. Sequence at one end of the junction differs from germline and may be a read error. The read ends 3 residues early relative to the CDR3; the germline J gene fills the gap. J is TRBJ1-1 and V is TRBV4-2; 7 bases map to TRBD1. Germline CDR1 LGHNA, CDR2 YNFKEQ. The CDR3 is 14 residues long. The sequenced part of the CDR3 DNA is TGCGCCAGCAGCCAAGATCAGGGGGACACTGAA. Translating it yields CASSQDQGDTE. The entire CDR3 reads CASSQDQGDTEAFF.

As to this clone: The CDR3 end is not reached by the read, which stops 3 residues before it; the germline J gene fills it in. V and J are TRBV6-2 or TRBV6-3 and TRBJ2-4, with 10 bases that match TRBD2. The CDR3 sequence is 16 residues long. The V gene end was trimmed by 6 bases and the J gene end by 8 bases; junction bases not matched to a gene: 13. CDR1 is MNHEY, CDR2 SVGEGT, per germline. The CDR3 DNA, read in part, is TGTGCCAGCAGCCTCGGGACTAGCGCTGTAATGGACATT. Its protein is CASSLGTSAVMDI. The whole CDR3 sequence reads CASSLGTSAVMDIQYF.

This clone showed up many times. The read comes to an end 3 residues before the CDR3 does, leaving the germline J gene to fill in the end. The chain couples TRBV19 to TRBJ1-2, with unresolved D. The germline V gene has CDR1 LNHDA and CDR2 SQIVND (reference sequence). The length of the CDR3 is 14 residues. CDR3 bases read: TGTGCCAGTAGTATGAGCAGTCCCCGAGGGGGC. Residues: CASSMSSPRGG. The whole CDR3 reads CASSMSSPRGGYTF.

This clone has only a few counts. The read ends 3 residues early relative to the CDR3; the germline J gene fills the gap. The chain links TRBV7-2 to TRBJ1-3; TRBD1 matches 9 bases. Germline CDR1 reads SGHTA; CDR2 reads FQGNSA. V lost 5 bases and J lost 6; bases outside the gene matches: 5. The CDR3 runs 14 residues. CDR3 bases read: TGTGCCAGCAGCAAAGGGACAGGGATAAACACC. Translation: CASSKGTGINT. The full-length CDR3 reads as CASSKGTGINTIYF.

This clone has ten or more counts. The read ends 3 residues before the CDR3 terminus; that terminus is restored from the germline J gene. The V and J genes are TRBV20-1 and TRBJ2-4; D perhaps matches TRBD2 (7 bases). The length of the CDR3 is 12 residues. Germline V gives CDR1 DFQATT, CDR2 SNEGSKA (reference sequence). The CDR3 here is CSARGEGDIQYF. CDR3 DNA, as far as it was read: TGCAGTGCTCGGGGGGAGGGGGATATT.

This clone was detected ten times or more. The read ends 3 residues early relative to the CDR3; the germline J gene fills the gap. The chain combines TRBV19 with TRBJ1-2; D may be TRBD1 (6 bases). V lost 1 base and J 2 bases, leaving 11 bases between the germline ends. The germline V gene encodes CDR1 LNHDA and CDR2 SQIVND (reference sequence). This CDR3 is 15 amino acids long. The CDR3 loop reads CASSIAAQGNYGYTF. The covered CDR3 bases are TGTGCCAGTAGTATAGCAGCCCAGGGGAACTATGGC.

This clone has ten or more counts. Coverage ceases 3 residues before the CDR3 finishes, and the germline J gene fills in the end. This chain connects TRBV5-5 to TRBJ1-5; 8 bases line up with TRBD1. The CDR3 length is 13 residues. CDR1 SGHKS and CDR2 YYEKEE come from the germline V gene (reference sequence). With V trimmed by 4 bases and J by 5 bases, 2 bases remained unmatched. The CDR3 is CASSVQGDQPQHF. The part of the CDR3 DNA that was read is TGTGCCAGCAGCGTACAGGGGGATCAGCCC.

This clone showed up just a few times. The read comes to an end 3 residues before the CDR3 does, leaving the germline J gene to fill in the end. The chain links TRBV19 to TRBJ2-1; 8 bases agree with TRBD2. With 1 base clipped from V and 3 bases from J, the junction kept 2 bases outside the gene matches. There are 15 residues in the CDR3. CDR1 is LNHDA, CDR2 SQIVND, per germline (reference sequence). Here the CDR3 reads CASSIAGGGYNEQFF. Incomplete CDR3 DNA: TGTGCCAGTAGTATAGCGGGGGGGGGCTACAATGAG. The full variable domain, completed using reference TRBV19 and TRBJ2-1, is DGGITQSPKYLFRKEGQNVTLSCEQNLNHDAMYWYRQDPGQGLRLIYYSQIVNDFQKGDIAEGYSVSREKKESFPLTVTSAQKNPTAFYLCASSIAGGGYNEQFFGPGTRLTVL.

Of note for this clone: The read ends 3 residues early relative to the CDR3; the germline J gene fills the gap. This chain uses TRBV6-2 or TRBV6-3 with TRBJ2-5; D gene unclear. The length of the CDR3 is 14 residues. The V and J ends lost 6 bases and 1 base respectively, with 12 bases between them. CDR1 is MNHEY, CDR2 SVGEGT, per germline. The CDR3 bases that were read are TGTGCCAGCAGATTTGCGTACGGCCAAGAGACC. As protein: CASRFAYGQET. The CDR3 as a whole reads CASRFAYGQETQYF.

This clone showed up just a few times. The read terminates 3 residues before the CDR3 end, so the remaining end is supplied by the germline J gene. The J gene is TRBJ2-7, the V gene TRBV7-2; D gene unclear. CDR3 length: 14 amino acids. V lost 5 bases and J 4 bases, leaving 15 bases between the germline ends. CDR1 and CDR2 from the germline V gene are SGHTA and FQGNSA. This CDR3 is CASSPRLRVYEQYF. CDR3 DNA, as far as it was read: TGTGCCAGCAGCCCGCGGTTGCGCGTTTACGAG.

This clone was seen repeatedly, ten times or more. The read halts 3 residues ahead of the CDR3 end, with the missing end drawn from the germline J gene. The V gene is TRBV23-1, the J gene TRBJ1-3; no clear D gene. TRBV23-1 is an ORF, and what it does is uncertain. Trimming stripped 6 bases from V and 9 bases from J, with 12 bases between. This CDR3 region has 12 residues. The sequenced CDR3 bases are TGCGCCAGCAGACAGACCCGGCGCACC. Protein: CASRQTRRT. The CDR3 reads in full as CASRQTRRTIYF.